This T cell receptor (beta chain) came from a study of early T cells in non-severe SARS-CoV-2 infection. Study-wide results and limits: Matching against VDJdb likely underestimated virus-specific expansions, favoring anti-spike CD8.

TCRdb recomputed calls from the 5' RACE reads with MiXCR, one row per CDR3 protein. The sample has around 86,000 distinct CDR3 sequences, approximately 15% seen once. Concerning this clonotype: As yet, its antigen is unknown.

The sequence came from an adult who was a healthcare worker with PCR-confirmed SARS-CoV-2 infection or an uninfected control (not recorded which). Sequencing was performed on whole blood.

CDR3 protein: CSVSTGRGNYEKLFF. In DNA, the CDR3 is TGCAGCGTTTCTACGGGACGGGGCAATTATGAAAAACTGTTTTTT. This chain links TRBV29-1 with TRBJ1-4, with D maybe TRBD1 (5 bases). This CDR3 has 15 residues. Between the trimmed V and J ends, which lost 5 bases and 6 bases, there was a span of 19 bases. In germline, CDR1 is SQVTM, CDR2 ANQGSEA.